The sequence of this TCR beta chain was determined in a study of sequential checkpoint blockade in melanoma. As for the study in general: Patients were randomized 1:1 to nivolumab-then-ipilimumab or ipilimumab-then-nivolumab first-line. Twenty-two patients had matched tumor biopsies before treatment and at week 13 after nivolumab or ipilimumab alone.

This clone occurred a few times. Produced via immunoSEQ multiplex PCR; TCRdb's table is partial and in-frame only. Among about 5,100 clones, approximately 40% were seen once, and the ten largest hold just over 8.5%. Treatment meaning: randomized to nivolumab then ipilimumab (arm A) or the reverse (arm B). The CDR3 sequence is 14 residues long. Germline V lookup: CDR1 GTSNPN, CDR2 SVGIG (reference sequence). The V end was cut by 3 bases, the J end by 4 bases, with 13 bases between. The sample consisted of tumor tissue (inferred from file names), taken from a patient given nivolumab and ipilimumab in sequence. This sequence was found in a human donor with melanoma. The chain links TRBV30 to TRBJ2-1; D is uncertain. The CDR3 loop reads CAWREGVWYNEQFF. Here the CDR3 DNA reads TGTGCCTGGAGGGAAGGAGTTTGGTACAATGAGCAGTTCTTC. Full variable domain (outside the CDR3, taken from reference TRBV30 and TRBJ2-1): SQTIHQWPATLVQPVGSPLSLECTVEGTSNPNLYWYRQAAGRGLQLLFYSVGIGQISSEVPQNLSASRPQDRQFILSSKKLLLSDSGFYLCAWREGVWYNEQFFGPGTRLTVL.